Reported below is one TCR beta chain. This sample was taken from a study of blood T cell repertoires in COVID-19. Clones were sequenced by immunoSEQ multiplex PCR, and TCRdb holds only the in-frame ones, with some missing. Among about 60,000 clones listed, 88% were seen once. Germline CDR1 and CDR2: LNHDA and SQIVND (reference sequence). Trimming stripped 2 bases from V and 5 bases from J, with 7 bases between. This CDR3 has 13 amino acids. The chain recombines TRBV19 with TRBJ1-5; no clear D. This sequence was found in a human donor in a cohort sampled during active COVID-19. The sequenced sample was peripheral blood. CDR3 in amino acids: CASSISRDQPQHF. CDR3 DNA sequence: TGTGCCAGTAGTATATCGCGGGATCAGCCCCAGCATTTT.